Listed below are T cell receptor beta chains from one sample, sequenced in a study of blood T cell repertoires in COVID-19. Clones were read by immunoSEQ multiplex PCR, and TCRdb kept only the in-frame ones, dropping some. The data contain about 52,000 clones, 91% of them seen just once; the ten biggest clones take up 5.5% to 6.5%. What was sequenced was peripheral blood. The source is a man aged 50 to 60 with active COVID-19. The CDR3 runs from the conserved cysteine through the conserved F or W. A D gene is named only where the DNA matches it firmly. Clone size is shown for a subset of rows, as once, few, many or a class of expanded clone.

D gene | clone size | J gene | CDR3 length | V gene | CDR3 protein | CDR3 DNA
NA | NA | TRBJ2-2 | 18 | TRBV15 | CATSRAISVGRNTGELFF | TGTGCCACCAGCAGAGCTATCTCGGTCGGGAGGAACACCGGGGAGCTGTTTTTT
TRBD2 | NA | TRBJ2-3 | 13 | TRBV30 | CARSGVSTDTQYF | TGTGCTCGCAGCGGGGTTAGCACAGATACGCAGTATTTT
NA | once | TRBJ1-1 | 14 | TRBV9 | CASSVSTARGEAFF | TGTGCCAGCAGCGTATCCACCGCCCGAGGGGAAGCTTTCTTT
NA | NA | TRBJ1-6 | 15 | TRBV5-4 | CASSSESSYNSPLHF | TGTGCCAGCAGCTCCGAGAGCTCCTATAATTCACCCCTCCACTTT
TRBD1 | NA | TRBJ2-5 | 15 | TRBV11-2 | CASRPGETGMETQYF | TGTGCCAGCAGACCCGGGGAGACAGGGATGGAGACCCAGTACTTC
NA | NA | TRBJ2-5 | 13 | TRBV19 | CASSMEDTATQYF | TGTGCCAGTAGTATGGAAGACACAGCGACCCAGTACTTC
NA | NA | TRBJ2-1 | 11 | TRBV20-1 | CSARDQLEQFF | TGCAGTGCTAGAGATCAGTTAGAGCAGTTCTTC
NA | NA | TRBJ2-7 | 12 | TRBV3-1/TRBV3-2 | CASSHSLREQYF | TGTGCCAGCAGCCATTCTCTCCGGGAGCAGTACTTC
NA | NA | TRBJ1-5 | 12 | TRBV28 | CASSRTNQPQHF | TGTGCCAGCAGCCGCACAAATCAGCCCCAGCATTTT
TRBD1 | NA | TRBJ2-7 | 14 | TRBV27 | CASSIGTAPTEQYF | TGTGCCAGCAGTATCGGGACAGCTCCGACTGAGCAGTACTTC
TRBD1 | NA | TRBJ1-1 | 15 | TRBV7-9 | CASSFSQGFITEAFF | TGTGCCAGCAGCTTTTCACAGGGGTTTATCACTGAAGCTTTCTTT
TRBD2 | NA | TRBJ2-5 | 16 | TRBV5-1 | CASSLEVAGGQETQYF | TGCGCCAGCAGCTTGGAGGTAGCGGGGGGCCAAGAGACCCAGTACTTC
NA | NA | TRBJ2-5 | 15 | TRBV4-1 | CASSQLGQPQETQYF | TGCGCCAGCAGCCAACTGGGGCAGCCCCAAGAGACCCAGTACTTC
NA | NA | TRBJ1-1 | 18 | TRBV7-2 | CASSLARRDPRGNTEAFF | TGTGCCAGCAGCTTAGCGCGCCGCGACCCCCGGGGGAACACTGAAGCTTTCTTT
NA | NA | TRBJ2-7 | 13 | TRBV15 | CATSRVPGKEQYF | TGTGCCACCAGCAGAGTCCCCGGGAAGGAGCAGTACTTC
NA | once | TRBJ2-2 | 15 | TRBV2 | CATSISSSNTGELFF | TGTGCCACCTCGATTAGCAGTTCGAACACCGGGGAGCTGTTTTTT
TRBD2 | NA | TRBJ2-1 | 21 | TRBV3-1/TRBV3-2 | CASSQDLGTSGLMSSYNEQFF | TGTGCCAGCAGCCAAGATCTTGGGACTAGCGGACTTATGAGCTCCTACAATGAGCAGTTCTTC
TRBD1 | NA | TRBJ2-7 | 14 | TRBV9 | CASKRGPYSYEQYF | TGTGCCAGCAAGAGGGGGCCCTACTCCTACGAGCAGTACTTC
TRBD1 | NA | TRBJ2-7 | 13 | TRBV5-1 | CASSPTGSYEQYF | TGCGCCAGCAGTCCGACAGGGTCCTACGAGCAGTACTTC
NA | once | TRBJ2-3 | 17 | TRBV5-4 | CASSLALGRGEADTQYF | TGTGCCAGCAGCTTGGCCTTGGGAAGGGGTGAGGCAGATACGCAGTATTTT
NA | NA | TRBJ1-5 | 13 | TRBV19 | CASSIFGVKPQHF | TGTGCCAGTAGTATTTTCGGGGTTAAGCCCCAGCATTTT
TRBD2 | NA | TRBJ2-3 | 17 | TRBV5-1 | CASSQGLAGVKADTQYF | TGCGCCAGCAGCCAGGGACTAGCCGGAGTGAAAGCAGATACGCAGTATTTT
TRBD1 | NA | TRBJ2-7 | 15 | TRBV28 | CASRGQGAKAYEQYF | TGTGCCAGCAGGGGACAGGGGGCGAAAGCCTACGAGCAGTACTTC
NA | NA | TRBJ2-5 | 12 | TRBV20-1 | CSASSTQETQYF | TGCAGTGCTAGTTCTACGCAAGAGACCCAGTACTTC
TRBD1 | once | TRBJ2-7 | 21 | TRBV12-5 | CASGLVNRGTVRGQRYYEQYF | TGTGCTAGTGGTTTGGTAAACCGCGGAACGGTGAGGGGGCAACGGTATTACGAGCAGTACTTC
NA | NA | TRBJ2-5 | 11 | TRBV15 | CATSRGPGQYF | TGTGCCACCAGCAGAGGCCCGGGCCAGTACTTC
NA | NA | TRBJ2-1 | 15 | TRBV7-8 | CASSLVRGSYNEQFF | TGTGCCAGCAGCTTAGTACGAGGTTCCTACAATGAGCAGTTCTTC
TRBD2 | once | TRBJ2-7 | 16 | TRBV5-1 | CASSSYRLAGDNEQYF | TGCGCCAGCAGCTCCTATCGACTAGCGGGAGATAACGAGCAGTACTTC
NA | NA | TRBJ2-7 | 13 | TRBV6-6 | CASTLAFPYEQYF | TGTGCCAGCACACTAGCTTTTCCCTACGAGCAGTACTTC
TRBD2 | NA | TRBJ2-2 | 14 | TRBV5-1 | CASSPLAGPGELFF | TGCGCCAGCAGCCCCCTAGCGGGGCCCGGGGAGCTGTTTTTT
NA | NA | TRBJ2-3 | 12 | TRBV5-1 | CASSLALDTQYF | TGCGCCAGCAGCTTGGCCCTAGATACGCAGTATTTT
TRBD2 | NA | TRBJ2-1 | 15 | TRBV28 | CASSSSSGSKNEQFF | TGTGCCAGCAGTTCATCTAGCGGGAGCAAGAATGAGCAGTTCTTC
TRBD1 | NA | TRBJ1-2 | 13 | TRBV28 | CASSWGQPYGYTF | TGTGCCAGCAGCTGGGGACAGCCCTATGGCTACACCTTC